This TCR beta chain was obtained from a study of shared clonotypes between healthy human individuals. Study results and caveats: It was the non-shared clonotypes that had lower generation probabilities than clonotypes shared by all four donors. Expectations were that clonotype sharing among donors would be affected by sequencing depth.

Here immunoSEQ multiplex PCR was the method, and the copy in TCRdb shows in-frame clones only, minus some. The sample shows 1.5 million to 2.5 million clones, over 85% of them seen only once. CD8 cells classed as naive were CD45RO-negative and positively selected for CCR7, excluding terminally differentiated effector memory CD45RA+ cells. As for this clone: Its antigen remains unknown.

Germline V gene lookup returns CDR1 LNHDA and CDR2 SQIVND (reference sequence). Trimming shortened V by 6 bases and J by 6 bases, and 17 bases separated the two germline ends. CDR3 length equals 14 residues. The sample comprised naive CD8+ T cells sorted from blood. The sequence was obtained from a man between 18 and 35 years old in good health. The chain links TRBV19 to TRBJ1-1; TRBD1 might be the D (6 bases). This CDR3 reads CASSQDRILAEAFF. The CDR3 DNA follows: TGTGCCAGTAGCCAGGACAGAATCTTGGCTGAAGCTTTCTTT.